This is a list of T cell receptor beta chains from one sample in a study of blood T cell repertoires in COVID-19. Sequencing used immunoSEQ multiplex PCR; TCRdb keeps in-frame clones, though not all of them. The sample has around 260,000 clones; 88% are singletons. The specimen was peripheral blood. These receptors were collected from a woman aged 65 to 85 with COVID-19, enrolled during active disease. The CDR3 runs from the conserved cysteine through the conserved F or W. The D gene is left open where the match is weak. Size tells how often a clone was seen (once, few, many) or the class of an expanded clone, and some rows leave it out.

J: TRBJ1-1; length: 12; D: NA; V: TRBV11-3; size: NA; DNA: TGTGCCAGCAGCCCCCGGGGCACTGAAGCTTTCTTT; CDR3: CASSPRGTEAFF
J: TRBJ2-7; length: 14; D: NA; V: TRBV19; size: NA; DNA: TGTGCCAGTAGCGCGACAGGAGAAGTAAACGAGCAGTACTTC; CDR3: CASSATGEVNEQYF
J: TRBJ1-1; length: 14; D: TRBD1; V: TRBV7-2; size: NA; DNA: TGTGCCAGCAGCGCTACAGGGGCGGACACTGAAGCTTTCTTT; CDR3: CASSATGADTEAFF
J: TRBJ1-4; length: 14; D: NA; V: TRBV6-5; size: few; DNA: TGTGCCAGCCGATGGCGGGGAGCTAATGAAAAACTGTTTTTT; CDR3: CASRWRGANEKLFF
J: TRBJ1-1; length: 13; D: NA; V: TRBV30; size: NA; DNA: TGTGCCTGGAGCCCGGAGCGGGATACTGAAGCTTTCTTT; CDR3: CAWSPERDTEAFF
J: TRBJ2-7; length: 13; D: NA; V: TRBV6-5; size: NA; DNA: TGTGCCAGCAGAACAGGGCCCCCCTACGAGCAGTACTTC; CDR3: CASRTGPPYEQYF
J: TRBJ2-7; length: 14; D: NA; V: TRBV6-4; size: NA; DNA: TGTGCCAGCAGTGAACAAGACAGATCCTACGAGCAGTACTTC; CDR3: CASSEQDRSYEQYF
J: TRBJ1-1; length: 15; D: NA; V: TRBV19; size: NA; DNA: TGTGCCAGTAGTATGACGCGGCAGTTAAACACTGAAGCTTTCTTT; CDR3: CASSMTRQLNTEAFF
J: TRBJ1-3; length: 13; D: NA; V: TRBV14; size: NA; DNA: TGTGCCAGCAGCCAAGCCCATGGAAACACCATATATTTT; CDR3: CASSQAHGNTIYF
J: TRBJ2-5; length: 12; D: NA; V: TRBV29-1; size: NA; DNA: TGCAGCGATACACAAGCAGGGGAGACCCAGTACTTC; CDR3: CSDTQAGETQYF
J: TRBJ2-1; length: 15; D: TRBD1; V: TRBV5-1; size: NA; DNA: TGCGCCAGCAGCCGGGACAGGGGAGTAGGGAATGAGCAGTTCTTC; CDR3: CASSRDRGVGNEQFF
J: TRBJ1-5; length: 17; D: NA; V: TRBV28; size: few; DNA: TGTGCCAGCAGTTTGCACAGCTCATCTTATAGCAATCAGCCCCAGCATTTT; CDR3: CASSLHSSSYSNQPQHF
J: TRBJ2-5; length: 12; D: NA; V: TRBV6-7; size: NA; DNA: TGTGCCAGCATTATAGCGGAAGAGACCCAGTACTTC; CDR3: CASIIAEETQYF
J: TRBJ2-7; length: 11; D: NA; V: TRBV20-1; size: NA; DNA: TGCAGTGCCGGGAAGGACCAACGGCGGTACTTC; CDR3: CSAGKDQRRYF
J: TRBJ2-1; length: 15; D: NA; V: TRBV5-1; size: few; DNA: TGCGCCAGCAGCTTGGCTGGGGGGTTTGTAGATGAGCAGTTCTTC; CDR3: CASSLAGGFVDEQFF
J: TRBJ2-1; length: 14; D: TRBD2; V: TRBV5-6; size: NA; DNA: TGTGCCAGCAGCTTGGTACTAGCGGGAGGAGAGCAGTTCTTC; CDR3: CASSLVLAGGEQFF
J: TRBJ2-5; length: 16; D: TRBD1; V: TRBV28; size: NA; DNA: TGTGCCAGCAGTTCGACTGGACAGGGGGAGGGCGAGACCCAGTACTTC; CDR3: CASSSTGQGEGETQYF
J: TRBJ2-7; length: 15; D: NA; V: TRBV28; size: NA; DNA: TGTGCCAGCAGATTATGGGCAAACCCCTCCTACGAGCAGTACTTC; CDR3: CASRLWANPSYEQYF
J: TRBJ1-6; length: 15; D: TRBD1; V: TRBV11-3; size: NA; DNA: TGTGCCAGCAGCCTACAGCAGGGGGTACGATCACCCCTCCACTTT; CDR3: CASSLQQGVRSPLHF
J: TRBJ1-5; length: 15; D: NA; V: TRBV19; size: NA; DNA: TGTGCCAGTAGTAGTCACCAGGGAATCAATCAGCCCCAGCATTTT; CDR3: CASSSHQGINQPQHF
J: TRBJ1-6; length: 14; D: TRBD1; V: TRBV19; size: NA; DNA: TGTGCCAGTACCCGGGGACAGGGGAATTCACCCCTCCACTTT; CDR3: CASTRGQGNSPLHF
J: TRBJ2-1; length: 12; D: NA; V: TRBV5-1; size: NA; DNA: TGCGCCAGCAGCTCACTAGGGGGTGAGCAGTTCTTC; CDR3: CASSSLGGEQFF
J: TRBJ2-7; length: 13; D: TRBD1; V: TRBV2; size: NA; DNA: TGTGCCAGCACTATGGACAGGTCCTACGAGCAGTACTTC; CDR3: CASTMDRSYEQYF
J: TRBJ1-2; length: 14; D: NA; V: TRBV25-1; size: once; DNA: TGTGCCAGCAGTGCCGACGACGGGACAAAAGGCTACACCTTC; CDR3: CASSADDGTKGYTF
J: TRBJ1-1; length: 17; D: TRBD1; V: TRBV18; size: NA; DNA: TGTGCCAGCTCACCAATCCCGACAGGGGGCATGAACACTGAAGCTTTCTTT; CDR3: CASSPIPTGGMNTEAFF
J: TRBJ2-3; length: 16; D: TRBD2; V: TRBV11-2; size: NA; DNA: TGTGCCAGCAGCTTAGAACTAGCGGGAGGGGGGGATACGCAGTATTTT; CDR3: CASSLELAGGGDTQYF
J: TRBJ2-1; length: 15; D: NA; V: TRBV5-1; size: NA; DNA: TGCGCCAGCAGCTCATCGGGAGTCCGCCACAATGAGCAGTTCTTC; CDR3: CASSSSGVRHNEQFF
J: TRBJ2-2; length: 14; D: NA; V: TRBV27; size: NA; DNA: TGTGCCAGCAGTTTACAGGGGAATACCGGGGAGCTGTTTTTT; CDR3: CASSLQGNTGELFF
J: TRBJ1-6; length: 16; D: NA; V: TRBV5-1; size: many; DNA: TGCGCCAGCAGCTTGGATTTTGACAGGTCCCATTCACCCCTCCACTTT; CDR3: CASSLDFDRSHSPLHF
J: TRBJ2-4; length: 16; D: NA; V: TRBV4-1; size: NA; DNA: TGCGCCAGCAGCCATTTCGCAGGGAGGACGGGGAACATTCAGTACTTC; CDR3: CASSHFAGRTGNIQYF
J: TRBJ1-1; length: 15; D: TRBD1; V: TRBV2; size: NA; DNA: TGTGCCAGCAGGAGACCGGGACAGGGGAACACTGAAGCTTTCTTT; CDR3: CASRRPGQGNTEAFF
J: TRBJ2-3; length: 15; D: TRBD2; V: TRBV5-1; size: NA; DNA: TGCGCCAGCAGCCCGGGACTAGGTAGTACAGATACGCAGTATTTT; CDR3: CASSPGLGSTDTQYF
J: TRBJ1-1; length: 12; D: TRBD1; V: TRBV12-3/TRBV12-4; size: NA; DNA: TGTGCCAGCAGTCGGGACAGCCAAAAAGCTTTCTTT; CDR3: CASSRDSQKAFF
J: TRBJ2-1; length: 14; D: NA; V: TRBV7-2; size: once; DNA: TGTGCCAGCAGCTTGGACTGGGCCCCCAGCGAGCAGTTCTTC; CDR3: CASSLDWAPSEQFF
J: TRBJ2-7; length: 15; D: TRBD1; V: TRBV18; size: NA; DNA: TGTGCCAGCTCACTAACCGGGACAGTCCCCTACGAGCAGTACTTC; CDR3: CASSLTGTVPYEQYF
J: TRBJ2-1; length: 15; D: TRBD2; V: TRBV19; size: once; DNA: TGTGCCAGTAGTCCCAGCGGGAGCTTTTCAGGCGAGCAGTTCTTC; CDR3: CASSPSGSFSGEQFF
J: TRBJ2-7; length: 13; D: NA; V: TRBV7-9; size: NA; DNA: TGTGCCAGCAGCCCGGACAGCCCCTACGAGCAGTACTTC; CDR3: CASSPDSPYEQYF
J: TRBJ1-5; length: 14; D: NA; V: TRBV28; size: NA; DNA: TGTGCCAGCAGTTTTCCAGGCGTCAATCAGCCCCAGCATTTT; CDR3: CASSFPGVNQPQHF
J: TRBJ2-2; length: 14; D: NA; V: TRBV27; size: NA; DNA: TGTGCCAGCAGTTCCCTGGTAGGGGGCGGGGAGCTGTTTTTT; CDR3: CASSSLVGGGELFF
J: TRBJ2-1; length: 12; D: NA; V: TRBV3-1/TRBV3-2; size: NA; DNA: TGTGCCAGCAGCCAAGGGACTGGAGAGCAGTTCTTC; CDR3: CASSQGTGEQFF
J: TRBJ1-6; length: 14; D: TRBD1; V: TRBV30; size: NA; DNA: TGTGCCTGGAAACTGGACAGGGGGTTTTCACCCCTCCACTTT; CDR3: CAWKLDRGFSPLHF
J: TRBJ1-4; length: 16; D: NA; V: TRBV28; size: NA; DNA: TGTGCCAGCAGCCCGGAGGCGGGTTCAACTAATGAAAAACTGTTTTTT; CDR3: CASSPEAGSTNEKLFF
J: TRBJ1-2; length: 15; D: NA; V: TRBV28; size: NA; DNA: TGTGCCAGCAGTTTGATGGACCGGGACAAGTTTGGCTACACCTTC; CDR3: CASSLMDRDKFGYTF
J: TRBJ2-1; length: 15; D: TRBD1; V: TRBV12-5; size: once; DNA: TGTGCTAGTGGTAAGGGACAGGGGTTCTCCGATGAGCAGTTCTTC; CDR3: CASGKGQGFSDEQFF
J: TRBJ1-5; length: 14; D: NA; V: TRBV4-1; size: NA; DNA: TGCGCCAGCAGCCAAGTAAACATGGATCAGCCCCAGCATTTT; CDR3: CASSQVNMDQPQHF
J: TRBJ1-5; length: 14; D: TRBD1; V: TRBV18; size: NA; DNA: TGTGCCAGCTCATCGGACAGGGGGAATCAGCCCCAGCATTTT; CDR3: CASSSDRGNQPQHF
J: TRBJ2-3; length: 14; D: TRBD1; V: TRBV28; size: NA; DNA: TGTGCCAGCAGCCGGGACAGGGGCACAGATACGCAGTATTTT; CDR3: CASSRDRGTDTQYF
J: TRBJ2-7; length: 15; D: TRBD1; V: TRBV6-5; size: NA; DNA: TGTGCCAGCTATAAACTCCTAGGGACAGCCTACGAGCAGTACTTC; CDR3: CASYKLLGTAYEQYF
J: TRBJ2-5; length: 13; D: NA; V: TRBV11-2; size: NA; DNA: TGTGCCAGCAGCCTTGCGCCTTTGGAGACCCAGTACTTC; CDR3: CASSLAPLETQYF
J: TRBJ2-7; length: 14; D: NA; V: TRBV5-5; size: NA; DNA: TGTGCCAGCAGCTTGGAGACCGGGACCTACGAGCAGTACTTC; CDR3: CASSLETGTYEQYF
J: TRBJ1-2; length: 14; D: NA; V: TRBV28; size: NA; DNA: TGTGCCAGCACTCCCGAAGGGGTCGGCTATGGCTACACCTTC; CDR3: CASTPEGVGYGYTF
J: TRBJ2-5; length: 18; D: TRBD2; V: TRBV3-1/TRBV3-2; size: NA; DNA: TGTGCCAGCAGCCAAGTACTAGCGGGAGGGCCGTTACAAGAGACCCAGTACTTC; CDR3: CASSQVLAGGPLQETQYF
J: TRBJ1-3; length: 14; D: NA; V: TRBV9; size: few; DNA: TGTGCCAGCAGCCGTGGGGGCTTGGGAAACACCATATATTTT; CDR3: CASSRGGLGNTIYF
J: TRBJ1-5; length: 15; D: NA; V: TRBV15; size: NA; DNA: TGTGCCACCAGCAGAAGAACTGGGGAGTGGCAGCCCCAGCATTTT; CDR3: CATSRRTGEWQPQHF
J: TRBJ1-1; length: 14; D: NA; V: TRBV5-5; size: NA; DNA: TGTGCCAGCAGCTCCCCGGCCGGGATAGGGAGGGCTTTCTTT; CDR3: CASSSPAGIGRAFF
J: TRBJ2-1; length: 17; D: TRBD2; V: TRBV4-3; size: few; DNA: TGCGCCAGCAGCCAATCTTTACAGACTAGCGGGAGGAATGAGCAGTTCTTC; CDR3: CASSQSLQTSGRNEQFF
J: TRBJ1-2; length: 17; D: TRBD1; V: TRBV3-1/TRBV3-2; size: NA; DNA: TGTGCCAGCAGCCCGCCCAGCTGGGCAGGGGGAAGGAATGGCTACACCTTC; CDR3: CASSPPSWAGGRNGYTF
J: TRBJ1-6; length: 15; D: TRBD1; V: TRBV5-1; size: few; DNA: TGCGCCAGCACCCCGGGGGGGACAGGGGCTTCACCCCTCCACTTT; CDR3: CASTPGGTGASPLHF
J: TRBJ1-5; length: 12; D: NA; V: TRBV7-2; size: NA; DNA: TGTGCCAGCAGCGTCCGGAGTCAGCCCCAGCATTTT; CDR3: CASSVRSQPQHF
J: TRBJ1-6; length: 12; D: TRBD1; V: TRBV6-5; size: NA; DNA: TGTGCCAGCTCCAGGGGGAATTCACCCCTCCACTTT; CDR3: CASSRGNSPLHF